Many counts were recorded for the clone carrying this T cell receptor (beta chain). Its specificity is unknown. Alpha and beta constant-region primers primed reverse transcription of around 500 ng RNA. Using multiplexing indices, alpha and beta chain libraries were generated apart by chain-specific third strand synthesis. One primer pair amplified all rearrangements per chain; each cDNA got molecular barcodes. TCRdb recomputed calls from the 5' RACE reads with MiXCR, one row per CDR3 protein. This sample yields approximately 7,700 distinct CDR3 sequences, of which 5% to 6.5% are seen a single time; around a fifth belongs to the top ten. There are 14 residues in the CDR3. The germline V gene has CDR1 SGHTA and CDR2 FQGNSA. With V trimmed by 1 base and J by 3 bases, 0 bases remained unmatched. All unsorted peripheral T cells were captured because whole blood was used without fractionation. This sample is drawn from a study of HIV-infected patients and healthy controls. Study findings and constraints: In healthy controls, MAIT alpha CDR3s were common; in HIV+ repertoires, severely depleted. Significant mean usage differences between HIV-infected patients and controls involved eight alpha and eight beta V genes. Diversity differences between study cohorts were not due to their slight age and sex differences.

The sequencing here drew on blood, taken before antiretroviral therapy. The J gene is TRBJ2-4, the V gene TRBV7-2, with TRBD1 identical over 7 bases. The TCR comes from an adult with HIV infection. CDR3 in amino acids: CASSLGTGKNIQYF. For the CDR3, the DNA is TGTGCCAGCAGCTTAGGGACAGGCAAAAACATTCAGTACTTC.